This TCR beta chain was captured in a study of cytomegalovirus exposure and HLA in healthy donors. Notes on the study in general: The study carried out a later analysis of TCR beta sequences. It associated some 17,000 of them with specific HLA alleles at a false discovery rate of 0.05.

Use of 60 Vbeta and 13 Jbeta primers characterized the PCR. The data were produced by immunoSEQ multiplex PCR, yet TCRdb's version contains in-frame clones alone and is incomplete. In the table there are about 89,000 clones, less than 65% of which are singletons. This clone was observed a single time. Its antigen remains unknown. This clonotype originated in a woman aged 30 to 39 in good health and CMV-seronegative. Sequenced input: PBMCs.

Here the CDR3 DNA reads TGTGCCAGCAGCCTGGGCGGGGGCTACAATGAGCAGTTCTTC. Translation gives CASSLGGGYNEQFF. The J gene is TRBJ2-1, the V gene TRBV7-2, with TRBD2 matching over 7 bases. Germline CDR1 SGHTA, CDR2 FQGNSA. The CDR3 is 14 residues long. V lost 5 bases, J lost 3 bases, and 4 bases stayed unmatched.